Detailed here is one T cell receptor (beta chain). Its specificity is not known. Here immunoSEQ multiplex PCR was the method, and the copy in TCRdb shows in-frame clones only, minus some. The sample lists fewer than 8,000 clones; roughly 92% were seen once. These data come from a study of T cells in localized non-small cell lung cancer. Overall study results and limits: Adjacent lung had a median roughly 58 of the 100 largest tumor clones. Uninvolved nearby lung showed the greatest T cell clonality, exceeding that found in tumor. Multi-region tumor sequencing was not done, so intratumor heterogeneity could not be excluded.

Here the sequenced sample was peripheral blood, taken before any cancer treatment. The clonotype was recovered from a woman aged 40 to 75 with stage I lung adenocarcinoma.

The CDR3, as DNA: TGCGCCAGCAGCTTGGCAAGGGGGGGAACTGAAGCTTTCTTT. Its protein product is CASSLARGGTEAFF. The rearrangement joins TRBV5-1 to TRBJ1-1, with D tentatively TRBD1 (6 bases). Germline CDR1 SGHRS, CDR2 YFSETQ. The CDR3 extends over 14 amino acids. The germline V and J ends were trimmed by 0 bases and 5 bases, with 11 bases remaining between them.